The 32 T cell receptor beta chains reported below all come from one sample, sequenced in a study of persistence of HIV-infected CD4 T cells. Their antigens remain unidentified. The immunoSEQ assay was version 4, run in survey mode. Using immunoSEQ multiplex PCR, the repertoire was profiled, and TCRdb retains in-frame clones only, with some absent. Among 30,000 to 35,000 clones listed, approximately 85% were seen once. Cells were stimulated with overlapping HIV-1 Gag 15-mer peptides. CD40L-negative CD69-negative CD45RO-high memory CD4+ T cells were sorted as populations depleted of antigen-responding cells. Specimen: CD4+ T cells sorted from PBMCs after roughly 18-hour stimulation, collected from a patient who received antiretroviral therapy. The source is an adult woman with HIV who was CMV-seropositive.

This clone was seen a few times. The chain joins TRBV3-1 (or the pseudogene TRBV3-2) to TRBJ1-3, with D unclear. Per the germline V gene, CDR1 is LGHDT and CDR2 is YNNKEL (reference sequence). V was pared by 8 bases and J by 0 bases, with 2 bases between. This CDR3 spans 11 amino acids. CDR3: CASHSGNTIYF. The CDR3 DNA reads TGTGCCAGCCACTCTGGAAACACCATATATTTT.

The chain uses TRBV25-1 and TRBJ2-2, with a weak D call TRBD1 (5 bases). Germline CDR1 and CDR2: MGHDK and SYGVNS. This CDR3 contains 16 residues. V shed 3 bases and J shed 1 base, with 12 bases lying between them. CDR3 bases: TGTGCCAGCAGTGACACCGTTCAGGGGAACACCGGGGAGCTGTTTTTT. Its protein product is CASSDTVQGNTGELFF.

This chain's CDR3 is CASSEAVPATEAFF. Here the CDR3 DNA reads TGTGCCAGCAGTGAAGCAGTGCCGGCCACTGAAGCTTTCTTT. This chain connects TRBV6-1 to TRBJ1-1; D gene unclear. The V and J ends lost 0 bases and 4 bases respectively, with 9 bases between them. The CDR3 is 14 residues long. Germline loops: CDR1 MNHNS, CDR2 SASEGT.

The chain couples TRBV7-9 to TRBJ2-7; 7 bases agree with TRBD1. The germline V gene has CDR1 SEHNR and CDR2 FQNEAQ (reference sequence). V shed 8 bases, J shed 4 bases, and the junction held 11 bases outside the gene matches. This CDR3 has 14 residues. In DNA form, the CDR3 reads TGTGCCAGCGGAAAGGGGGCAGTTCGGTACGAGCAGTACTTC. Translated, it gives CASGKGAVRYEQYF.

This clone turned up a few times. The V gene is TRBV5-1, the J gene TRBJ1-1; 12 positions agree with TRBD1. CDR1 SGHRS and CDR2 YFSETQ come from the germline V gene. CDR3 size: 17 residues. V was pared by 3 bases and J by 4 bases, with 10 bases of the junction left unmatched. The DNA for the CDR3 is TGCGCCAGCAGCTCGTTCGGGACAGGGGGCACGGGCACTGAAGCTTTCTTT. Translating it yields CASSSFGTGGTGTEAFF.

The chain carries TRBV7-6 and TRBJ2-5; 12 bases match TRBD2. Germline loops: CDR1 SGHVS, CDR2 FNYEAQ. With V trimmed by 5 bases and J by 2 bases, 9 bases remained unmatched. The CDR3 runs to 17 residues. The CDR3 loop reads CASSPGLAGGPQETQYF. The CDR3 nucleotides are TGTGCCAGCAGCCCGGGGCTAGCGGGGGGGCCGCAAGAGACCCAGTACTTC.

This chain joins TRBV10-2 and TRBJ1-6; tentative D call: TRBD1 (5 bases). The CDR3 extends over 16 amino acids. Germline V gene lookup returns CDR1 WSHSY and CDR2 SAAADI. Trimming left V 9 bases short and J 3 bases short, with 18 bases between. CDR3 coding DNA: TGCGCCAGACGGCAAACGGGGCCGAACTATAATTCACCCCTCCACTTT. As protein: CARRQTGPNYNSPLHF.

The V gene is TRBV3-1 (or the pseudogene TRBV3-2), the J gene TRBJ1-5; D gene unclear. Per germline, CDR1 LGHDT and CDR2 YNNKEL (reference sequence). The V and J ends lost 0 bases and 7 bases respectively, with 7 bases between them. The CDR3 contains 13 residues. CDR3 amino acids: CASSQDRAQPQHF. CDR3 sequence (DNA): TGTGCCAGCAGCCAAGATAGGGCGCAGCCCCAGCATTTT.

The chain uses TRBV29-1 and TRBJ2-5, with D possibly being TRBD2 (6 bases). With 1 base removed from V and 5 bases from J, the gap between germline ends came to 8 bases. Per germline, CDR1 SQVTM and CDR2 ANQGSEA. CDR3 size: 12 residues. The DNA for the CDR3 is TGCAGCGTTGAAGGCGGAGGGGAGACCCAGTACTTC. Protein product: CSVEGGGETQYF.

There are a few counts of this clone. The gene calls are TRBV7-2 and TRBJ1-1; D call uncertain. Germline V gene sequence: CDR1 SGHTA, CDR2 FQGNSA. V was shortened by 2 bases and J by 4 bases, with 8 bases between the two germline ends. This CDR3 contains 13 residues. The CDR3 coding sequence is TGTGCCAGCAGCTTAAGGAGGCTCACTGAAGCTTTCTTT. It encodes CASSLRRLTEAFF.

This chain connects TRBV12-3 or TRBV12-4 to TRBJ2-5; maybe TRBD1 (6 bases). This CDR3 has 13 amino acids. V was clipped by 6 bases and J by 5 bases, with 13 bases between them. The CDR3 coding sequence is TGTGCCAGCAGAGGACAGATCGGGGAGACCCAGTACTTC. Its protein product is CASRGQIGETQYF.

This clone was seen a handful of times. The chain recombines TRBV11-3 with TRBJ2-5; TRBD2 matches 8 bases. Losses at the gene ends were 5 bases for V and 4 bases for J; bases not matched to a gene: 15. Germline V gene sequence: CDR1 SGHNT, CDR2 YENEEA. The length of the CDR3 is 17 residues. The CDR3 DNA follows: TGTGCCAGCAGCCGAACCGGGGGAGCGGGGGCCTCAGAGACCCAGTACTTC. It specifies CASSRTGGAGASETQYF.

This chain joins TRBV27 and TRBJ2-7; 7 positions match TRBD2. This CDR3 contains 15 residues. J was trimmed by 2 bases and V by 8 bases; bases with no gene match: 12. Germline CDR1 and CDR2: MNHEY and SMNVEV (reference sequence). CDR3 in DNA: TGTGCCAGCTCTAACCTAGCGGCAGGCACCTACGAGCAGTACTTC. Amino acid sequence: CASSNLAAGTYEQYF.

Comment on this clone: A read error may produce the germline difference seen at one junction end. The chain uses TRBV18 and TRBJ1-3; TRBD1 matches at 9 bases. The CDR3 length is 16 residues. Germline V gives CDR1 KGHSH, CDR2 LQKENI. CDR3 sequence reads: CASSPPARDRVRGVHF. The CDR3, as DNA: TGTGCCAGCTCACCACCGGCCCGGGACAGGGTCCGCGGTGTGCATTTT.

The chain links TRBV5-4 to TRBJ2-2, with D possibly being TRBD2 (7 bases). CDR3 length: 14 residues. Trimming removed 3 bases from V and 9 bases from J, with 15 bases in between. CDR1 and CDR2 (germline): SGHNT, YYREEE (reference sequence). CDR3 protein: CASSSTKGGRELFF. CDR3 nucleotides: TGTGCCAGCAGCTCGACTAAGGGGGGGCGGGAGCTGTTTTTT.

V and J are TRBV19 and TRBJ1-2, with 12 nucleotides matching TRBD1. The CDR3 is 15 residues long. CDR1 and CDR2 from the germline V gene are LNHDA and SQIVND (reference sequence). After removal of 3 bases from V and 3 bases from J, the junction contained 2 bases not matched to a gene. The CDR3 DNA reads as TGTGCCAGTAGTATTGGGACAGGGGGCCACTATGGCTACACCTTC. It is translated as CASSIGTGGHYGYTF.

The chain employs TRBV24-1 and TRBJ2-1; D assignment may be TRBD1 or TRBD2 (5 bases each). V shed 5 bases and J shed 10 bases, with 14 bases lying between them. Germline values: CDR1 KGHDR, CDR2 SFDVKD. The length of the CDR3 is 13 residues. The DNA for the CDR3 is TGTGCCACCAGTGCACGAGGGGCTTCCGAGCAGTTCTTC. Translated: CATSARGASEQFF.

This clone was counted once. The chain recombines TRBV5-1 with TRBJ1-1; D is uncertain. Germline assignment: CDR1 SGHRS and CDR2 YFSETQ. V was clipped by 10 bases and J by 1 base, with 17 bases between them. The CDR3 is 14 amino acids. CDR3 residues: CASAGRAQNTEAFF. The CDR3, as DNA: TGCGCCTCGGCGGGGAGGGCCCAGAACACTGAAGCTTTCTTT.

The chain recombines TRBV5-1 with TRBJ2-2; unclear D gene. V lost 2 bases, J lost 6 bases, and 11 bases lay in between. The germline V gene has CDR1 SGHRS and CDR2 YFSETQ. This CDR3 spans 14 amino acids. The CDR3 bases are TGCGCCAGCAGCTTAAGGGTGGGCTCCGGGGAGCTGTTTTTT. Protein: CASSLRVGSGELFF.

The CDR3, as DNA: TGTGCCAGCAGCCAGCTGGCGGGAAACACAGATACGCAGTATTTT. This translates into CASSQLAGNTDTQYF. V is TRBV5-6 and J is TRBJ2-3, with D possibly being TRBD2 (6 bases). Trimming stripped 4 bases from V and 2 bases from J, with 14 bases between. Germline CDR1 reads SGHDT; CDR2 reads YYEEEE. The length of the CDR3 is 15 residues.

In regard to this clone: Other DNA sequences in this sample translate to the same CDR3. The chain combines TRBV5-1 with TRBJ2-6; D gene uncertain. Germline lookup yields CDR1 SGHRS and CDR2 YFSETQ. This CDR3 contains 15 residues. V was pared by 3 bases and J by 0 bases, with 7 bases between. Here the CDR3 DNA reads TGCGCCAGCAGCTCGGACGGCTCTGGGGCCAACGTCCTGACTTTC. This codes for CASSSDGSGANVLTF.

The gene calls are TRBV7-8 and TRBJ1-2, with 8 positions matching TRBD1. CDR3 length equals 16 residues. After removal of 4 bases from V and 6 bases from J, the junction contained 13 bases not matched to a gene. Germline CDR1 and CDR2: SGHVS and FQNEAQ. CDR3 protein: CASSSGTGPRTNGYTF. CDR3 coding DNA: TGTGCCAGCAGCTCTGGGACAGGACCCAGAACTAATGGCTACACCTTC.

The chain employs TRBV5-4 and TRBJ1-2; unclear D gene. Germline V gene data show CDR1 as SGHNT and CDR2 as YYREEE (reference sequence). This CDR3 contains 14 residues. V shed 1 base and J shed 4 bases, with 11 bases lying between them. CDR3 in amino acids: CASSLYSASYGYTF. The CDR3 coding sequence is TGTGCCAGCAGCTTGTACTCAGCTTCCTATGGCTACACCTTC. The complete variable domain, with remaining parts taken from reference TRBV5-4 and TRBJ1-2, reads ETGVTQSPTHLIKTRGQQVTLRCSSQSGHNTVSWYQQALGQGPQFIFQYYREEENGRGNFPPRFSGLQFPNYSSELNVNALELDDSALYLCASSLYSASYGYTFGSGTRLTVV.

The chain recombines TRBV27 with TRBJ1-2; D might be TRBD1 (5 bases). The CDR3 sequence is 13 residues long. Germline V lookup: CDR1 MNHEY, CDR2 SMNVEV (reference sequence). Trimming took 6 bases from V and 4 from J, leaving 12 bases between them. DNA for the CDR3: TGTGCCAGCAGATCTAACAGGTTCTATGGCTACACCTTC. The encoded protein is CASRSNRFYGYTF.

The chain employs TRBV2 and TRBJ1-2, with 12 positions matching TRBD1. This CDR3 is 15 amino acids long. V gave up 7 bases and J gave up 7 bases; unmatched junction bases: 10. From germline, CDR1 is SNHLY and CDR2 FYNNEI. The CDR3, as DNA: TGTGCCAGCACCCCCGGGACAGGGGGCGGTTTTGGCTACACCTTC. Translated, it gives CASTPGTGGGFGYTF.

The V and J genes are TRBV7-9 and TRBJ2-1; tentatively, D is TRBD2 (5 bases). CDR1 is SEHNR, CDR2 FQNEAQ, per germline (reference sequence). The CDR3 length is 14 residues. Trimming shortened V by 6 bases and J by 2 bases, and 11 bases separated the two germline ends. The CDR3 nucleotides read TGTGCCAGCAGTTCCCGGGATACCTACAATGAGCAGTTCTTC. This sequence encodes CASSSRDTYNEQFF.

The gene calls are TRBV5-1 and TRBJ1-6, with 10 bases that match TRBD1. In germline, CDR1 is SGHRS, CDR2 YFSETQ. V was clipped by 7 bases and J by 10 bases; unmatched bases: 2. CDR3 length: 12 residues. CDR3 protein: CASGTGDSPLHF. The CDR3 DNA reads as TGCGCCAGCGGGACAGGGGACTCACCCCTCCACTTT.

V usage is TRBV29-1 and J usage is TRBJ2-1; 14 bases are shared with TRBD2. The trim removed 7 bases at V and 8 bases at J, leaving 7 bases unmatched. This CDR3 has 14 residues. Germline CDR1 is SQVTM and CDR2 is ANQGSEA. The CDR3 region is CSGQTSGRADEQFF. The CDR3 region has the DNA TGCAGCGGCCAGACTAGCGGGAGGGCCGATGAGCAGTTCTTC.

J is TRBJ2-7 and V is TRBV29-1; 8 bases align to TRBD1. After removal of 6 bases from V and 6 bases from J, the junction contained 7 bases not matched to a gene. The CDR3 runs 12 residues. Per the germline V gene, CDR1 is SQVTM and CDR2 is ANQGSEA. The CDR3: CSVQGQEGEQYF. DNA of the CDR3: TGCAGCGTCCAGGGACAGGAGGGCGAGCAGTACTTC.

This clone was seen only a few times. This chain links TRBV28 with TRBJ2-7; a possible D gene is TRBD1 (6 bases). Trimming removed 8 bases from V and 2 bases from J, with 10 bases in between. CDR3 length: 12 residues. The germline V gene has CDR1 MDHEN and CDR2 SYDVKM. The CDR3 is CASVGAAYEQYF. CDR3 nucleotides: TGTGCCAGCGTGGGGGCGGCCTACGAGCAGTACTTC. Supplemented by reference TRBV28 and TRBJ2-7, the full variable domain reads DVKVTQSSRYLVKRTGEKVFLECVQDMDHENMFWYRQDPGLGLRLIYFSYDVKMKEKGDIPEGYSVSREKKERFSLILESASTNQTSMYLCASVGAAYEQYFGPGTRLTVT.

The genes are TRBV10-2 and TRBJ2-1; 11 nucleotides match TRBD2. V shed 0 bases, J shed 7 bases, and the junction held 5 bases outside the gene matches. Germline loops: CDR1 WSHSY, CDR2 SAAADI. The CDR3 is 16 residues long. The chain's CDR3 is CASSESTSGTLNEQFF. The CDR3 DNA reads TGCGCCAGCAGTGAGTCGACTAGCGGGACCCTAAATGAGCAGTTCTTC.

The chain links TRBV28 to TRBJ2-6, with D possibly matching TRBD1 (6 bases). Looked up from germline, CDR1 is MDHEN and CDR2 is SYDVKM. Trimming removed 6 bases from V and 0 bases from J, with 21 bases in between. The CDR3 runs 19 residues. The CDR3 nucleotides are TGTGCCAGCAGATCCCTCAGACAGGTCCCTTCCTCTGGGGCCAACGTCCTGACTTTC. It encodes CASRSLRQVPSSGANVLTF.